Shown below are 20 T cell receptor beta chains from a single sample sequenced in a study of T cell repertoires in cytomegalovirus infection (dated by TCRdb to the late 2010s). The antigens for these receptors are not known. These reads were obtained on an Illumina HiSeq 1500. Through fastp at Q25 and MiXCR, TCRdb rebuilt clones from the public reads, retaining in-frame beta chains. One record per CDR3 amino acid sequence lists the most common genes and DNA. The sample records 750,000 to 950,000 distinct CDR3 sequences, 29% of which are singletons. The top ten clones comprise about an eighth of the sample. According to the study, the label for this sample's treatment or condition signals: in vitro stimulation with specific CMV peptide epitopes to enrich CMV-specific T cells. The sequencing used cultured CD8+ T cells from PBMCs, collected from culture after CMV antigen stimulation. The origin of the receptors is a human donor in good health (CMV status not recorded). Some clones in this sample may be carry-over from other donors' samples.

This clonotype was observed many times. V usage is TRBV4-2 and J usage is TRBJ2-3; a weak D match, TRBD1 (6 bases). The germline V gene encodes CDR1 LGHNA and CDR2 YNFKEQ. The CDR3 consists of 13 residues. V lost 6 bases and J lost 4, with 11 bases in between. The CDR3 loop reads CASRPTGSDTQYF. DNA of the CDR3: TGTGCCAGCAGGCCAACAGGGTCAGATACGCAGTATTTT.

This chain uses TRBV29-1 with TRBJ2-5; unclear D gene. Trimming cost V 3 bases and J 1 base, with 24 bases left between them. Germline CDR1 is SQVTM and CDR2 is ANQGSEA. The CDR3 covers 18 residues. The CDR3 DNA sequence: TGCAGCGTTGAGGGCCCCAAAGGTGGGAATCCGGTCCAAGAGACCCAGTACTTC. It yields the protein CSVEGPKGGNPVQETQYF.

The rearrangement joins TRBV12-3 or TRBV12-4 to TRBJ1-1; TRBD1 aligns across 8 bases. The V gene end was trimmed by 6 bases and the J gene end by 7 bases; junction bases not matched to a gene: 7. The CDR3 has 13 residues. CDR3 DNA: TGTGCCAGCAGCCTGACAGGGGTTGGTGAAGCTTTCTTT. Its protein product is CASSLTGVGEAFF.

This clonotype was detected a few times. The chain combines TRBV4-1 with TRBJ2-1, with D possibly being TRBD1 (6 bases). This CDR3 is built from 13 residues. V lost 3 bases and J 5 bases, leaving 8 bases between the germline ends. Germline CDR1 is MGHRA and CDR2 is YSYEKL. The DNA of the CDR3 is TGCGCCAGCAGCCACAGGGGTAACAATGAGCAGTTCTTC. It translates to CASSHRGNNEQFF.

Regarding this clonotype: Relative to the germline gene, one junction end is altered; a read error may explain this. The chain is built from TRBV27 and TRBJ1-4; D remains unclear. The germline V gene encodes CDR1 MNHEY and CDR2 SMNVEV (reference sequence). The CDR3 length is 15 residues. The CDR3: CASRPWEGTNEKLFF. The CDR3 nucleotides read TGTGCCAGCAGGCCCTGGGAGGGAACTAACGAAAAACTGTTTTTT.

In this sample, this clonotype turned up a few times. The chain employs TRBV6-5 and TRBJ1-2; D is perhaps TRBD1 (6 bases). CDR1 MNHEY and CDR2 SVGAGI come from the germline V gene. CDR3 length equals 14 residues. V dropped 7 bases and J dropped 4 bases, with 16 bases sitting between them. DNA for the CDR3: TGTGCCAGCACCGAGACAGGATCAATCTATGGCTACACCTTC. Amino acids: CASTETGSIYGYTF.

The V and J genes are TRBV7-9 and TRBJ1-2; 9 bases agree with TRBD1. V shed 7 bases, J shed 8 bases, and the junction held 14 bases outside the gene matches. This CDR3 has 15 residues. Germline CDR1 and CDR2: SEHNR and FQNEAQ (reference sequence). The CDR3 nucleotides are TGTGCCAGCATCCCTTCCGGGACAGGGTACAGCGGCTACACCTTC. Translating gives CASIPSGTGYSGYTF.

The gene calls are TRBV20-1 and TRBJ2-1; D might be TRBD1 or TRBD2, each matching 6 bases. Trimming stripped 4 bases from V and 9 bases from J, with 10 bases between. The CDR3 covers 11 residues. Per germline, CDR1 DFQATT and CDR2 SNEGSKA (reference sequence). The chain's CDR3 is CSAKGGGEQFF. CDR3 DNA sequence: TGCAGTGCTAAGGGGGGAGGTGAGCAGTTCTTC.

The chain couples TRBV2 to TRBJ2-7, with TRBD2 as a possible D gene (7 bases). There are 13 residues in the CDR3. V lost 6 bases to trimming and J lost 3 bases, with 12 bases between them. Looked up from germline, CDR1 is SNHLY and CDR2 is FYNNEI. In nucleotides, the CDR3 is TGTGCCAGCAGCGGGGGGCAGATCTACGAGCAGTACGTC. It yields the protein CASSGGQIYEQYV.

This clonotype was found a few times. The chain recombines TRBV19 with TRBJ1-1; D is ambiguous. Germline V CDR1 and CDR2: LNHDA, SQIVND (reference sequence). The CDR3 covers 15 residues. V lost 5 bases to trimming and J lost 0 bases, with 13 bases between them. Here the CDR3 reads CASSVSSAVNTEAFF. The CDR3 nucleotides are TGTGCCAGTAGTGTATCCTCCGCTGTGAACACTGAAGCTTTCTTT.

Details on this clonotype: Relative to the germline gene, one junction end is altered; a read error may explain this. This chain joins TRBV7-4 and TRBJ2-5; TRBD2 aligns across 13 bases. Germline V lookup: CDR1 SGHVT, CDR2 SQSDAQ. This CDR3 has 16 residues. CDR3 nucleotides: TGTACCAGCAGCTTACGACTAGCGGGGGGTAGGGAGACCCAGTACTTC. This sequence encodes CTSSLRLAGGRETQYF. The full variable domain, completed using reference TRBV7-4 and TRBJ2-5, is GAGVSQSPRYKVAKRGRDVALRCDSISGHVTLYWYRQTLGQGSEVLTYSQSDAQRDKSGRPSGRFSAERPERSVSTLKIQRTEQGDSAVYLCTSSLRLAGGRETQYFGPGTRLLVL.

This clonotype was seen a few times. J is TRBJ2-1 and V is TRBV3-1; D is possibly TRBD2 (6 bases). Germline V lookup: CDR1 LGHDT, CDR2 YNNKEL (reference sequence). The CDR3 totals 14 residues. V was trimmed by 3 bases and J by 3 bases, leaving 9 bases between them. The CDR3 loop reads CASSQAGFYNEQFF. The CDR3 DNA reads TGTGCCAGCAGCCAGGCGGGATTCTACAATGAGCAGTTCTTC.

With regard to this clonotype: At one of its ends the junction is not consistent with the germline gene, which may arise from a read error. Written as DNA, the CDR3 is TGTGCCAGCAGTTTTTTGGGACAGGGGTTTGGCTACGCCTTC. This gives the protein CASSFLGQGFGYAF. J is TRBJ1-2 and V is TRBV27; 10 bases are a match to TRBD1. The CDR3 spans 14 residues. CDR1 is MNHEY and CDR2 is SMNVEV in the germline V gene (reference sequence).

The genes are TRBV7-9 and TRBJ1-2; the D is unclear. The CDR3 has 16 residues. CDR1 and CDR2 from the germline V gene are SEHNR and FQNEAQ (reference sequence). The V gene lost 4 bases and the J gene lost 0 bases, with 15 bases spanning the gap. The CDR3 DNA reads TGTGCCAGCAGCTCCCGCGGAGCGGGCTCTAACTATGGCTACACCTTC. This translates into CASSSRGAGSNYGYTF.

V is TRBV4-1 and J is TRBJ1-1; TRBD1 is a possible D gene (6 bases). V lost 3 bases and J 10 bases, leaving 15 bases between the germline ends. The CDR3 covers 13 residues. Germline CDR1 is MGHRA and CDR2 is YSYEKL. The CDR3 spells CASSQTGLGGAFF. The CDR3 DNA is TGCGCCAGCAGCCAGACAGGATTGGGGGGAGCTTTCTTT.

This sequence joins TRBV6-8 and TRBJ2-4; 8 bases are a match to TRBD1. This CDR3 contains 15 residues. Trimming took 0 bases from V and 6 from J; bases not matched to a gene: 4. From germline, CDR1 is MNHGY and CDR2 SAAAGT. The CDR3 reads CASSYSTGVRNIQYF. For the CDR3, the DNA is TGTGCCAGCAGTTACTCGACAGGGGTGAGAAACATTCAGTACTTC.

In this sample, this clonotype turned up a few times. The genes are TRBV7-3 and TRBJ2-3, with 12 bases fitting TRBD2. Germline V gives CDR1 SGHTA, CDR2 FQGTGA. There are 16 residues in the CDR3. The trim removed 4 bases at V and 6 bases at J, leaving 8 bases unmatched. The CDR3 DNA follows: TGTGCCAGCAGCTCCACTAGCGGGGGGCCTCCGGATACGCAGTATTTT. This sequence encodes CASSSTSGGPPDTQYF.

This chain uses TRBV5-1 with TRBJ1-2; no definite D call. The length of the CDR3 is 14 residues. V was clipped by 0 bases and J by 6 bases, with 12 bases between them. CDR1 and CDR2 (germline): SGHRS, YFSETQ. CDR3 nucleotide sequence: TGCGCCAGCAGCTTGGAATCGGCAGGAGATGGCTACACCTTC. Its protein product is CASSLESAGDGYTF.

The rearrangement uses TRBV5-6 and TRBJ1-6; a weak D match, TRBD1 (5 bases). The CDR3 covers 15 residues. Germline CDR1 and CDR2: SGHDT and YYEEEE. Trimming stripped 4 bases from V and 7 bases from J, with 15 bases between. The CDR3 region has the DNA TGTGCCAGCAGCGACGGGACGTCTCCCAATTCACCCCTCCACTTT. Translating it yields CASSDGTSPNSPLHF.

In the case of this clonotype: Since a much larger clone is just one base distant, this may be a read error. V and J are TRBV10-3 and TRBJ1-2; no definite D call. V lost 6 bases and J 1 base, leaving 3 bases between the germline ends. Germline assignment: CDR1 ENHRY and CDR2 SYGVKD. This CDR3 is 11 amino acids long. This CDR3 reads CAISSNYGYTF. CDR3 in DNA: TGTGCCATCAGCAGTAACTATGGCTACACCTTC.